Listed below are T cell receptor beta chains from one sample, sequenced in a study of T cells in Graves' hyperthyroidism and ophthalmopathy. TCRdb used MiXCR to reprocess the multiplex PCR reads, holding one entry per CDR3 protein. Among under 300,000 distinct CDR3 sequences listed, 25% were seen once. Source material: blood. These receptor sequences come from a man aged 40-50 years with Graves' hyperthyroidism that later progressed to Graves' ophthalmopathy. CDR3s include the opening cysteine and the closing phenylalanine or tryptophan. A D gene is named only where the DNA matches it firmly. The size of a clone is reported for some rows only, either as once, few or many, or as a class for expanded clones.

cdr3_aa,cdr3_nt,d_call,j_call,clone_size,v_call
CATRGIQETQYF,TGCGCTACTAGGGGGATTCAAGAGACCCAGTACTTC,-,TRBJ2-5,many,TRBV6-1
CASSLGQWGAATF,TGCGCCAGCAGCTTGGGGCAATGGGGGGCAGCGACCTTC,-,TRBJ1-2,-,TRBV5-1
CASSYSTGTGQETQYF,TGTGCCAGCAGTTATTCCACCGGGACAGGCCAAGAGACCCAGTACTTC,TRBD1,TRBJ2-5,-,TRBV6-2/TRBV6-3
CASSQYRQDVNTEAFF,TGTGCCAGCAGCCAATATAGACAGGATGTGAACACTGAAGCTTTCTTT,-,TRBJ1-1,-,TRBV12-3/TRBV12-4
CASSPLQGGETQYF,TGTGCCAGCTCACCATTACAAGGTGGAGAGACCCAGTACTTC,-,TRBJ2-5,many,TRBV18
CASSEEGTGAYEQYF,TGTGCCAGCAGTGAAGAAGGGACAGGGGCCTACGAGCAGTACTTC,TRBD1,TRBJ2-7,many,TRBV6-1
CASASSYEQYF,TGTGCCAGCGCGTCCTCCTACGAGCAGTACTTC,-,TRBJ2-7,many,TRBV6-5
CAWSRHLNQPQHF,TGTGCCTGGAGTCGACACCTCAATCAGCCCCAGCATTTT,-,TRBJ1-5,many,TRBV30
CASSPGSIQETQYF,TGTGCCAGCAGCCCCGGGTCAATCCAAGAGACCCAGTACTTC,-,TRBJ2-5,many,TRBV7-9
CASSITAGNTGELFF,TGTGCCAGTAGTATTACAGCGGGAAACACCGGGGAGCTGTTTTTT,TRBD2,TRBJ2-2,many,TRBV19
CASSTGTYTNYGYTF,TGTGCCAGCAGCACCGGGACATATACTAACTATGGCTACACCTTC,-,TRBJ1-2,many,TRBV12-3/TRBV12-4
CASSRDRADETQYF,TGTGCCAGCAGCCGGGACAGGGCAGACGAGACCCAGTACTTC,TRBD1,TRBJ2-5,few,TRBV7-9
CASSHGFWMNGNQPQHF,TGTGCCAGCAGCCACGGATTTTGGATGAACGGCAATCAGCCCCAGCATTTT,-,TRBJ1-5,few,TRBV3-1
CASGWDSYEQYF,TGTGCCAGCGGTTGGGACAGTTACGAGCAGTACTTC,TRBD1,TRBJ2-7,many,TRBV27
CALTSGWYEQYF,TGTGCCTTGACTAGCGGGTGGTACGAGCAGTACTTC,TRBD2,TRBJ2-7,-,TRBV30
CSARDPGGFGYTF,TGCAGTGCTAGAGATCCGGGGGGGTTTGGCTACACCTTC,-,TRBJ1-2,many,TRBV20-1
CASRPDNYGYTF,TGTGCCAGCAGGCCTGACAACTATGGCTACACCTTC,-,TRBJ1-2,-,TRBV12-3/TRBV12-4
CASSLANRGAGELFF,TGCGCCAGCAGCTTGGCCAATCGGGGGGCCGGGGAGCTGTTTTTT,TRBD2,TRBJ2-2,-,TRBV5-1
CASSSQGRGETQYF,TGTGCCAGTAGTTCTCAGGGGAGGGGGGAGACCCAGTACTTC,-,TRBJ2-5,-,TRBV19
CASRATGTSHGYTF,TGTGCCAGCAGAGCAACCGGGACATCCCATGGCTACACCTTC,-,TRBJ1-2,many,TRBV6-5
CAWSVLGTNTEAFF,TGTGCCTGGAGTGTACTGGGGACGAACACTGAAGCTTTCTTT,-,TRBJ1-1,many,TRBV30
CAWSIGLAKNIQYF,TGTGCCTGGAGTATCGGCCTAGCCAAAAACATTCAGTACTTC,-,TRBJ2-4,many,TRBV30
CASSLFLNTEAFF,TGCGCCAGCAGCTTGTTTCTGAACACTGAAGCTTTCTTT,-,TRBJ1-1,many,TRBV5-1
CASSQIGTRDTEAFF,TGCGCCAGCAGCCAAATCGGGACAAGGGACACTGAAGCTTTCTTT,-,TRBJ1-1,many,TRBV4-1
CASSLGPAYEQYF,TGCGCCAGCAGCTTGGGACCTGCCTACGAGCAGTACTTC,-,TRBJ2-7,many,TRBV5-1
CATSDLTPTRGRSGELFF,TGTGCCACCAGTGATTTGACACCTACCCGGGGGCGTAGCGGGGAGCTGTTTTTT,-,TRBJ2-2,many,TRBV24-1
CASSETPTNTEAFF,TGTGCCAGCAGTGAAACACCTACGAACACTGAAGCTTTCTTT,-,TRBJ1-1,many,TRBV6-1
CASSDGDWYNEQFF,TGTGCCAGCAGTGATGGGGACTGGTACAATGAGCAGTTCTTC,-,TRBJ2-1,-,TRBV6-1
CASSPPGTVIHEQYF,TGTGCCAGCTCACCACCCGGGACAGTTATCCACGAGCAGTACTTC,TRBD1,TRBJ2-7,many,TRBV18
CASSYSSPSHEAFF,TGTGCCAGCAGTTACTCGAGCCCCAGCCATGAAGCTTTCTTT,-,TRBJ1-1,-,TRBV6-5
CASSPRTGGALEQYF,TGTGCCAGCAGTCCGAGGACAGGGGGTGCCTTAGAGCAGTACTTC,TRBD1,TRBJ2-7,many,TRBV27
CSALDREKPYSNQPQHF,TGCAGTGCTCTGGACAGGGAAAAGCCTTATAGCAATCAGCCCCAGCATTTT,TRBD1,TRBJ1-5,-,TRBV20-1
CATSRQGGRNSPLHF,TGTGCCACCAGCAGGCAGGGGGGAAGGAATTCACCCCTCCACTTT,TRBD1,TRBJ1-6,many,TRBV15
CASSNVAGGTTAEQYF,TGTGCCAGCAGTAATGTAGCGGGAGGCACCACAGCCGAGCAGTACTTC,TRBD2,TRBJ2-7,many,TRBV12-3/TRBV12-4
CSARWASGSYEQYF,TGCAGTGCTAGGTGGGCTAGCGGGAGTTACGAGCAGTACTTC,TRBD2,TRBJ2-7,many,TRBV20-1
CSARESLPIYGYTF,TGCAGTGCTAGAGAAAGCCTACCAATCTATGGCTACACCTTC,-,TRBJ1-2,many,TRBV20-1
CASSEIQETQYF,TGCGCCAGCAGCGAAATCCAAGAGACCCAGTACTTC,-,TRBJ2-5,many,TRBV5-1
CASSLVSPGGRYEQYF,TGTGCCAGCAGCTTAGTGTCCCCAGGGGGAAGGTACGAGCAGTACTTC,TRBD1,TRBJ2-7,many,TRBV7-8
CASSGDRESYEQYF,TGTGCCAGCAGCGGGGACAGGGAGTCCTACGAGCAGTACTTC,TRBD1,TRBJ2-7,-,TRBV12-3/TRBV12-4
CASSYLTRDIYGYTF,TGTGCCAGCAGCTACTTGACTAGGGATATCTATGGCTACACCTTC,-,TRBJ1-2,many,TRBV7-9
CASSLNIGARDTEAFF,TGCGCCAGCAGCTTGAACATCGGGGCCAGGGACACTGAAGCTTTCTTT,-,TRBJ1-1,many,TRBV5-1
CASSHNSGTANQPQHF,TGTGCCAGCAGTCACAATTCCGGGACGGCAAATCAGCCCCAGCATTTT,-,TRBJ1-5,many,TRBV12-3/TRBV12-4
CAWSDSYEQYF,TGTGCCTGGTCCGACTCCTACGAGCAGTACTTC,-,TRBJ2-7,many,TRBV30
CASSLNSGPYEQYF,TGTGCCAGCAGCTTAAATTCAGGTCCCTACGAGCAGTACTTC,-,TRBJ2-7,many,TRBV7-9
CASRRGGDTEAFF,TGTGCCAGCCGGAGGGGAGGGGACACTGAAGCTTTCTTT,-,TRBJ1-1,once,TRBV6-1
CASSLERDKHPSYEQYF,TGTGCCAGCAGCTTAGAAAGGGACAAACACCCATCCTACGAGCAGTACTTC,-,TRBJ2-7,many,TRBV13
CASNRGYNSPLHF,TGTGCCAGCAACAGGGGGTATAATTCACCCCTCCACTTT,TRBD1,TRBJ1-6,many,TRBV12-3/TRBV12-4
CASSRRLAGREETQYF,TGTGCCAGCAGTCGTCGACTAGCGGGAAGGGAAGAGACCCAGTACTTC,TRBD2,TRBJ2-5,many,TRBV28
CASSPSDQETQYF,TGTGCCAGCAGTCCCTCTGACCAAGAGACCCAGTACTTC,-,TRBJ2-5,-,TRBV27
CAIGRSNYGYTF,TGTGCCATTGGGAGGTCCAACTATGGCTACACCTTC,-,TRBJ1-2,many,TRBV10-3
CSVDKGWENTEAFF,TGCAGCGTTGACAAGGGGTGGGAGAACACTGAAGCTTTCTTT,-,TRBJ1-1,many,TRBV29-1
CASSPPAGETQYF,TGTGCCAGCAGTCCGCCAGCGGGGGAGACCCAGTACTTC,TRBD2,TRBJ2-5,many,TRBV12-3/TRBV12-4
CASSIGRKSYEQYF,TGTGCCAGTAGTATCGGTCGGAAATCCTACGAGCAGTACTTC,-,TRBJ2-7,many,TRBV19
CASSYRKTDEAETQYF,TGTGCCAGCAGTTATAGGAAGACGGACGAGGCAGAGACCCAGTACTTC,-,TRBJ2-5,many,TRBV6-5
CASSPSGQGGETQYF,TGTGCCAGTAGTCCCTCGGGCCAGGGAGGGGAGACCCAGTACTTC,TRBD2,TRBJ2-5,many,TRBV19
CASSEARGAGVYTF,TGTGCCAGCAGTGAAGCGCGGGGGGCCGGGGTCTACACCTTC,-,TRBJ1-2,many,TRBV2
CASSRTGANTGELFF,TGCGCCAGCAGCCGGACAGGAGCGAACACCGGGGAGCTGTTTTTT,TRBD1,TRBJ2-2,many,TRBV4-1
CASRRRAVSNQPQHF,TGTGCCAGCAGGCGACGGGCGGTTAGCAATCAGCCCCAGCATTTT,-,TRBJ1-5,many,TRBV28
CASSQLQGTNTEAFF,TGCGCCAGCAGCCAACTACAGGGGACGAACACTGAAGCTTTCTTT,TRBD1,TRBJ1-1,-,TRBV4-3
CATSSSGSSLEQYF,TGTGCCACCAGTTCTAGCGGGAGTTCGCTCGAGCAGTACTTC,TRBD2,TRBJ2-7,many,TRBV24-1